These 20 T cell receptor beta chains originate from one sample sequenced in a study of T cell responses to AZD1222 COVID-19 vaccine. Clones were read by immunoSEQ multiplex PCR, and TCRdb kept only the in-frame ones, dropping some. The sample consists of 90,000 to 120,000 clones, more than 70% of them appearing once. The sequences come from peripheral blood, collected on day 0 of AZD1222 vaccination. The source of these receptors is an adult in good health.

V gene TRBV9 combines with J gene TRBJ2-5, with unresolved D. CDR1 is SGDLS, CDR2 YYNGEE, per germline. V was pared by 0 bases and J by 7 bases, with 13 bases between. The CDR3 has 14 amino acids. The CDR3 DNA reads TGTGCCAGCAGCGTAGATCAAGGGTCAGGGACCCAGTACTTC. It is translated as CASSVDQGSGTQYF. The variable domain in full, with the rest retrieved from reference TRBV9 and TRBJ2-5, is DSGVTQTPKHLITATGQRVTLRCSPRSGDLSVYWYQQSLDQGLQFLIQYYNGEERAKGNILERFSAQQFPDLHSELNLSSLELGDSALYFCASSVDQGSGTQYFGPGTRLLVL.

V is TRBV27 and J is TRBJ1-1; D is ambiguous. Germline CDR1 reads MNHEY; CDR2 reads SMNVEV (reference sequence). V shed 6 bases and J shed 0 bases, with 11 bases lying between them. The CDR3 loop spans 14 amino acids. The CDR3 spells CASRSTGLNTEAFF. The CDR3 coding sequence is TGTGCCAGCAGATCGACGGGTCTGAACACTGAAGCTTTCTTT.

The rearrangement joins TRBV5-4 to TRBJ1-1; weak D call: TRBD1 (5 bases). The CDR3 runs 14 residues. V shed 4 bases and J shed 3 bases, with 13 bases lying between them. CDR1 is SGHNT and CDR2 is YYREEE in the germline V gene (reference sequence). CDR3 residues: CASSGRGGHTEAFF. In DNA, the CDR3 is TGTGCCAGCAGCGGGCGTGGGGGTCACACTGAAGCTTTCTTT.

This clone has just one count. The chain recombines TRBV28 with TRBJ2-6; D not resolved. The CDR3 spans 14 residues. V was pared by 7 bases and J by 2 bases, with 9 bases between. Per the germline V gene, CDR1 is MDHEN and CDR2 is SYDVKM. CDR3 DNA sequence: TGTGCCAGCACCGCCTCAACTGGGGCCAACGTCCTGACTTTC. Its protein product is CASTASTGANVLTF.

V is TRBV30 and J is TRBJ2-7; 10 positions agree with TRBD2. Germline V gene sequence: CDR1 GTSNPN, CDR2 SVGIG (reference sequence). This CDR3 contains 15 residues. The J segment lost 2 bases and the V segment lost 1 base, leaving 5 bases of the junction unmatched. The CDR3 sequence: CAWSEGLAETYEQYF. The CDR3 region has the DNA TGTGCCTGGAGTGAAGGACTAGCGGAAACCTACGAGCAGTACTTC.

The chain carries TRBV3-1 (or the pseudogene TRBV3-2) and TRBJ1-6, with 8 bases lining up with TRBD1. Germline assignment: CDR1 LGHDT and CDR2 YNNKEL (reference sequence). V was pared by 0 bases and J by 9 bases, with 4 bases of the junction left unmatched. The CDR3 consists of 15 residues. CDR3 DNA sequence: TGTGCCAGCAGCCAAGATTGGACAGGGTCTTCACCCCTCCACTTT. Translation: CASSQDWTGSSPLHF.

This clone has just a few counts. The chain joins TRBV28 to TRBJ2-3; 8 bases match TRBD2. Germline V gene data show CDR1 as MDHEN and CDR2 as SYDVKM. V lost 5 bases to trimming and J lost 2 bases; unmatched junction nucleotides: 9. This CDR3 region has 16 residues. CDR3 sequence: CASSPGTRGFTDTQYF. The CDR3 DNA reads TGTGCCAGCAGTCCCGGGACTAGGGGGTTCACAGATACGCAGTATTTT.

The CDR3 DNA follows: TGTGCCAGCAGACAGACCTCCGGGGGTAATCAGCCCCAGCATTTT. Its protein product is CASRQTSGGNQPQHF. This sequence joins TRBV27 and TRBJ1-5; D is possibly TRBD1 (5 bases). With 6 bases removed from V and 4 bases from J, the gap between germline ends came to 16 bases. In germline, CDR1 is MNHEY, CDR2 SMNVEV (reference sequence). The CDR3 covers 15 residues.

This chain uses TRBV23-1 with TRBJ2-5; D might be TRBD2 (6 bases). TRBV23-1 is filed as an ORF, its function uncertain. The CDR3 runs 12 residues. V was cut by 7 bases and J by 5 bases, with 11 bases left in between. This CDR3 reads CASNRGRETQYF. CDR3 in DNA: TGCGCCAGCAACCGGGGGAGGGAGACCCAGTACTTC.

This clone came up once. This chain joins TRBV5-1 and TRBJ2-7, with 8 bases identical to TRBD2. The V gene's germline CDR1 is SGHRS and CDR2 YFSETQ. This CDR3 comprises 16 residues. Unmatched junction bases numbered 11, after V lost 1 base and J lost 5 bases. The CDR3 spells CASSLRALAGPDEQYF. The DNA for the CDR3 is TGCGCCAGCAGCTTGAGGGCGCTAGCGGGTCCGGACGAGCAGTACTTC.

The V and J genes are TRBV9 and TRBJ2-2; 15 bases fit TRBD2. CDR1 is SGDLS and CDR2 is YYNGEE in the germline V gene. The V segment lost 1 base and the J segment 1 base; nucleotides outside the gene matches: 5. This CDR3 contains 19 residues. The CDR3, as DNA: TGTGCCAGCAGCGTACCTTCGGGACTAGCGGGAGGGAACACCGGGGAGCTGTTTTTT. Its protein product is CASSVPSGLAGGNTGELFF. Based on the CDR3 plus reference TRBV9 and TRBJ2-2, the full variable domain is DSGVTQTPKHLITATGQRVTLRCSPRSGDLSVYWYQQSLDQGLQFLIQYYNGEERAKGNILERFSAQQFPDLHSELNLSSLELGDSALYFCASSVPSGLAGGNTGELFFGEGSRLTVL.

Only a few counts were recorded for this clone. V usage is TRBV28 and J usage is TRBJ2-7, with 7 nucleotides matching TRBD1. Unmatched junction bases numbered 3, after V lost 9 bases and J lost 1 base. Per the germline V gene, CDR1 is MDHEN and CDR2 is SYDVKM. The CDR3 length is 12 residues. This CDR3 is CASGQVSYEQYF. The CDR3 bases are TGTGCCAGTGGACAGGTGTCCTACGAGCAGTACTTC.

The gene calls are TRBV5-1 and TRBJ2-1; D is unclear. CDR1 and CDR2 from the germline V gene are SGHRS and YFSETQ. Trimming pared 0 bases from V and 4 bases from J, leaving 8 bases between. CDR3 size: 14 residues. CDR3 DNA sequence: TGCGCCAGCAGCTTGGGAGGCCCTTACAATGAGCAGTTCTTC. Amino acids: CASSLGGPYNEQFF. Combining the CDR3 with reference TRBV5-1 and TRBJ2-1 gives the whole variable domain KAGVTQTPRYLIKTRGQQVTLSCSPISGHRSVSWYQQTPGQGLQFLFEYFSETQRNKGNFPGRFSGRQFSNSRSEMNVSTLELGDSALYLCASSLGGPYNEQFFGPGTRLTVL.

The genes are TRBV10-3 and TRBJ2-2, with 15 bases identical to TRBD2. The CDR3 is 17 amino acids. The germline V gene encodes CDR1 ENHRY and CDR2 SYGVKD. Trimming took 3 bases from V and 6 from J; bases not matched to a gene: 5. CDR3 DNA: TGTGCCATCAGTGAAGGACTAGCGGGAGGGCGGTCCGGGGAGCTGTTTTTT. As protein: CAISEGLAGGRSGELFF.

The J gene is TRBJ2-3, the V gene TRBV12-3 or TRBV12-4; TRBD2 is a possible D gene (5 bases). Trimming pared 7 bases from V and 1 base from J, leaving 9 bases between. The CDR3 is made up of 13 amino acids. The CDR3 nucleotides are TGTGCCAGCACCCGACTACGCACAGATACGCAGTATTTT. Its translation: CASTRLRTDTQYF.

J is TRBJ2-1 and V is TRBV12-5; D ambiguous. The CDR3 sequence is 13 residues long. Trimming took off 7 bases at V and 5 bases at J, with 12 bases between the two ends. CDR1 and CDR2 from the germline V gene are LGHNT and FRNRAP. CDR3 residues: CASADGIDNEQFF. In DNA form, the CDR3 reads TGTGCTAGTGCTGACGGCATTGACAATGAGCAGTTCTTC.

V gene TRBV7-2 combines with J gene TRBJ1-1; D is unresolved. The length of the CDR3 is 16 residues. Between the trimmed V and J ends, which lost 3 bases and 0 bases, there was a span of 14 bases. Germline assignment: CDR1 SGHTA and CDR2 FQGNSA. CDR3 protein: CASSLRGLLMNTEAFF. The CDR3 DNA reads TGTGCCAGCAGCTTGCGTGGCCTTCTCATGAACACTGAAGCTTTCTTT.

This sequence joins TRBV18 and TRBJ1-3; the D is unclear. Trimming shortened V by 3 bases and J by 1 base, and 4 bases separated the two germline ends. The V gene's germline CDR1 is KGHSH and CDR2 LQKENI. CDR3 length: 13 residues. For the CDR3, the DNA is TGTGCCAGCTCACCCGGGTCTGGAAACACCATATATTTT. Its translation: CASSPGSGNTIYF.

Concerning this clone itself: The sample has other DNA sequences that encode this CDR3 too. The chain uses TRBV6-5 and TRBJ1-1; D not resolved. This CDR3 has 14 amino acids. V was clipped by 0 bases and J by 0 bases, with 5 bases between them. Per germline, CDR1 MNHEY and CDR2 SVGAGI. This CDR3 reads CASSYSRVNTEAFF. DNA for the CDR3: TGTGCCAGCAGTTACTCGAGGGTGAACACTGAAGCTTTCTTT.

The chain joins TRBV28 to TRBJ2-7; 8 bases match TRBD2. The V gene end was trimmed by 5 bases and the J gene end by 5 bases; junction bases not matched to a gene: 11. Germline-derived CDR1 and CDR2 are MDHEN and SYDVKM. This CDR3 is 15 amino acids long. The CDR3 bases are TGTGCCAGCAGTCCGCAGGTAGCGGGAAGGCACGAGCAGTACTTC. Translation gives CASSPQVAGRHEQYF.